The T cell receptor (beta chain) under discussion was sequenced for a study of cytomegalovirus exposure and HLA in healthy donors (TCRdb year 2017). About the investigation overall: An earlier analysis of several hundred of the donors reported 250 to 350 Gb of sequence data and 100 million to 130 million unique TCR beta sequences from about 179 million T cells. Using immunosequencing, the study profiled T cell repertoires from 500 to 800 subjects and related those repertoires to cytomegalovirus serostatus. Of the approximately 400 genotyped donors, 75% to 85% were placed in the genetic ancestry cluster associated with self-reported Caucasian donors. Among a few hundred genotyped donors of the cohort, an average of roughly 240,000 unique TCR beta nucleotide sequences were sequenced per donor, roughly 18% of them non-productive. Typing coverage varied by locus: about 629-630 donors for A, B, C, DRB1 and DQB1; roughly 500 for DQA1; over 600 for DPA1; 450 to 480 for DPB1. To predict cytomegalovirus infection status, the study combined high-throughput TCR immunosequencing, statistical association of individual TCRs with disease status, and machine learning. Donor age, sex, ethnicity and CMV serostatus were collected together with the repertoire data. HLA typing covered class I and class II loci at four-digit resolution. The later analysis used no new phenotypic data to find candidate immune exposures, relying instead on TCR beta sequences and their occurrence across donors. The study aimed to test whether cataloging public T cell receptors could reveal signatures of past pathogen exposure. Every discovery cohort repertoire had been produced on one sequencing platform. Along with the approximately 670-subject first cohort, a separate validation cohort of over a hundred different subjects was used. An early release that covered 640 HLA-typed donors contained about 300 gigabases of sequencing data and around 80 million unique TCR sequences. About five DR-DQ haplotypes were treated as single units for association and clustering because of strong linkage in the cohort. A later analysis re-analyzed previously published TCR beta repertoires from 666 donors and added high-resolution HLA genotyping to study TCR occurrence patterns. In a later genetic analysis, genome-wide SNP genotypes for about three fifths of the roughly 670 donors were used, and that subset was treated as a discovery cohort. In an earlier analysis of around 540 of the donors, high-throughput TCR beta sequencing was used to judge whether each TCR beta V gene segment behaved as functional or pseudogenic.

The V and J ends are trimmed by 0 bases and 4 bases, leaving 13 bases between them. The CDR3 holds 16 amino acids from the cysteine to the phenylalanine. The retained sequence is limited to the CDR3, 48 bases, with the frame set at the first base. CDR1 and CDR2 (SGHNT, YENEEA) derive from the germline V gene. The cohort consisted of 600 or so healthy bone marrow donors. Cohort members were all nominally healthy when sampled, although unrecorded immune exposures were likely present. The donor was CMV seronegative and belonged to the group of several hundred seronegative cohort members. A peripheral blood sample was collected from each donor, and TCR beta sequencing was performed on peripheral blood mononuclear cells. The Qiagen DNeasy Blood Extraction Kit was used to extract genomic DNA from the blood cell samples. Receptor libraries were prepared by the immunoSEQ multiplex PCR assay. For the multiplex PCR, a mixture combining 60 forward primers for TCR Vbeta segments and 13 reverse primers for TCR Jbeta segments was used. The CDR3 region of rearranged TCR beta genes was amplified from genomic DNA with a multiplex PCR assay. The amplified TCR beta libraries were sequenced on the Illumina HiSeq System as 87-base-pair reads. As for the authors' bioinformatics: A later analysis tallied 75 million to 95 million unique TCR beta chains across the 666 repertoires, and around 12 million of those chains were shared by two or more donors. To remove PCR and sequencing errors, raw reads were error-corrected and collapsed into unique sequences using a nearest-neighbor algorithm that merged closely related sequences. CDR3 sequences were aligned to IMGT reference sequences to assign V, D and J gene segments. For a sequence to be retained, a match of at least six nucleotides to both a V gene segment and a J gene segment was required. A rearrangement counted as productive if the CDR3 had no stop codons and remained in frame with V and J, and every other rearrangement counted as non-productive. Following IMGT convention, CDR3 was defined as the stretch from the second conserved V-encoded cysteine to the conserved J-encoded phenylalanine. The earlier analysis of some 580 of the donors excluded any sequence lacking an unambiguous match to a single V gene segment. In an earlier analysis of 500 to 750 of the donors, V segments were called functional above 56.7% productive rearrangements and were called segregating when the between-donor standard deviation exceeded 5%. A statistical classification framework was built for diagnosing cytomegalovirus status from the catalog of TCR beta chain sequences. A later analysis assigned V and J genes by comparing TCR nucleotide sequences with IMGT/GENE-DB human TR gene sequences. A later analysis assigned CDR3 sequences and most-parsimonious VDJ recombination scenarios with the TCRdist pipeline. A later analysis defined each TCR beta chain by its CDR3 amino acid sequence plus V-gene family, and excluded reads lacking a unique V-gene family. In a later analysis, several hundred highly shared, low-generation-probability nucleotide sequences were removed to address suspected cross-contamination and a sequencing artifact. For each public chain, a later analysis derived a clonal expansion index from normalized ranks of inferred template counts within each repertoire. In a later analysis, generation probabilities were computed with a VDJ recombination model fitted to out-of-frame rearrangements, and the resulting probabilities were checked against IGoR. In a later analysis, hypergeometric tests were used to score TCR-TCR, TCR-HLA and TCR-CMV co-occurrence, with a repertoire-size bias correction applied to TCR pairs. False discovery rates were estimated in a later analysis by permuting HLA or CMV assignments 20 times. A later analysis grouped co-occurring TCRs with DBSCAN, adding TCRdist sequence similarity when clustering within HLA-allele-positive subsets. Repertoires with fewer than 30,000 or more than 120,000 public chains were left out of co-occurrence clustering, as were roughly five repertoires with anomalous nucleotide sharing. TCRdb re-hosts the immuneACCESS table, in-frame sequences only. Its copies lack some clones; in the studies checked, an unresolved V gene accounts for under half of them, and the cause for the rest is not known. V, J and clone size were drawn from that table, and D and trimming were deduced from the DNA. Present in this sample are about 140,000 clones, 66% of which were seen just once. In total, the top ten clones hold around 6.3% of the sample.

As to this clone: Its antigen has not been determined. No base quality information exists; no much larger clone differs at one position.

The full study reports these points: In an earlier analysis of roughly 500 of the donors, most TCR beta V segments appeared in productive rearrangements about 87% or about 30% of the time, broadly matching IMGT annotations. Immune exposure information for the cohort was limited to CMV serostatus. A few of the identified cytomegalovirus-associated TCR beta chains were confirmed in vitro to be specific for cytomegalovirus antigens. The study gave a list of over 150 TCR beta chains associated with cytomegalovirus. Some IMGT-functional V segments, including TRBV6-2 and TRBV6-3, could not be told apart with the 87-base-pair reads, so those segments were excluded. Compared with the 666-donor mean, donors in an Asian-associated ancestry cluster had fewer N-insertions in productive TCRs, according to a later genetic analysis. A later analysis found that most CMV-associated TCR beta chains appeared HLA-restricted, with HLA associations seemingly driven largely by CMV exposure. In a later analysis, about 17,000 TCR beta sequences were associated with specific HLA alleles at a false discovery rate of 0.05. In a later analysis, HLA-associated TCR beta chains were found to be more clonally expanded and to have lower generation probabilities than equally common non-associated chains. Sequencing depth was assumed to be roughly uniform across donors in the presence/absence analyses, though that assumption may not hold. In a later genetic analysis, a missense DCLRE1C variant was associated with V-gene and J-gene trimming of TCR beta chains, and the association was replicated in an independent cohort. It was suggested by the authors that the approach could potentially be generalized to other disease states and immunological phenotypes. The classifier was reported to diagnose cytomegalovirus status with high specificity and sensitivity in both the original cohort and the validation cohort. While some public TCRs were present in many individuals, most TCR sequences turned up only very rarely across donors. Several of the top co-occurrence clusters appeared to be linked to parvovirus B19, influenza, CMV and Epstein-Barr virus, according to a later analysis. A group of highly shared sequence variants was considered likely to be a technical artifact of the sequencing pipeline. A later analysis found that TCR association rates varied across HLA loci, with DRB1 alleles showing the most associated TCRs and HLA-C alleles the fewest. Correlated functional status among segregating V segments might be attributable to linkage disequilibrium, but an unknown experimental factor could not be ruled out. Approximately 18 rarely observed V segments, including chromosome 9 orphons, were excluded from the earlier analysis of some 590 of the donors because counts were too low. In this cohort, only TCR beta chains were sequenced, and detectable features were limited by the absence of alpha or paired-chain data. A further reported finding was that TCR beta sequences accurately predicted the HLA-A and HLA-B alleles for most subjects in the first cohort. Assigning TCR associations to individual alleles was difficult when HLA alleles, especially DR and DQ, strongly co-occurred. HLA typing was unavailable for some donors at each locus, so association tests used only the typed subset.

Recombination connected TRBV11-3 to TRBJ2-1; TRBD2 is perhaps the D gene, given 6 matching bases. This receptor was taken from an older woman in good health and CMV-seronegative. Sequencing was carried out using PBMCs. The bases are TGTGCCAGCAGCTTAGAATTGGGAGGAGGTTACAATGAGCAGTTCTTC. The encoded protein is CASSLELGGGYNEQFF.